This is a list of T cell receptor beta chains from one sample in a study of vaccination effects on CD4 cells after COVID-19. Their antigens are not known. Repertoires were generated with immunoSEQ multiplex PCR, while TCRdb's copy carries only in-frame clones and drops some. The sample carries tens of thousands of clones, 67% recorded once. Sequenced here: CD4+ T cells from PBMCs cultured without peptide, sampled before COVID-19 vaccination. Receptors were obtained from a human donor who received a COVID-19 vaccine. Both conserved end residues are part of each CDR3. D genes are given only for firm matches. Only some rows state a clone size, as once, few, many or a class for expanded clones.

d_call	clone_size	v_call	j_call	cdr3_nt	cdr3_aa
TRBD2	NA	TRBV2	TRBJ2-5	TGTGCCACGCGGTCCGGGGGGCAAGAGACCCAGTACTTC	CATRSGGQETQYF
TRBD1	NA	TRBV7-2	TRBJ1-3	TGTGCCCCAACCCCGCCGACAGGGATATTTACTGGAAACACCATATATTTT	CAPTPPTGIFTGNTIYF
NA	NA	TRBV2	TRBJ2-1	TGTGCCAGCAGTGAAAAGGGCAGATCCGGGGCTAGCCACTACAATGAGCAGTTCTTC	CASSEKGRSGASHYNEQFF
NA	few	TRBV16	TRBJ1-3	TGTGCCAGCAGCCCAACGACCGTTACGACCATATATTTT	CASSPTTVTTIYF
TRBD1	once	TRBV7-9	TRBJ1-1	TGTGCCACCCCTACAGGGGGGCGGTCCCAAGCTTTCTTT	CATPTGGRSQAFF
NA	NA	TRBV29-1	TRBJ2-5	TGCAGCGTTATGGGGGCCCTAAAAGGGACCCAGTACTTC	CSVMGALKGTQYF
TRBD1	few	TRBV28	TRBJ1-2	TGTGCCAGCAGTTTGCCCGGGACAGGGGCCTACGGTGGCTACACCTTC	CASSLPGTGAYGGYTF
NA	NA	TRBV24-1	TRBJ2-7	TGTGCCACCAGTGACTCGCTTGGACCGACCGAGCAGTACTTC	CATSDSLGPTEQYF
NA	NA	TRBV29-1	TRBJ2-7	TGCAGCGTTGTGGGTCTCTACGAGCAGTACTTC	CSVVGLYEQYF
TRBD1	NA	TRBV4-3	TRBJ1-2	TGCGCCAGCAGCGAGACAGGGGTATATGGCTACACCTTC	CASSETGVYGYTF
NA	NA	TRBV5-5	TRBJ2-7	TGTGCCAGCAGCTTGGTTGCGAAGGGCTACGAGCAGTACTTC	CASSLVAKGYEQYF
NA	NA	TRBV25-1	TRBJ1-3	TGTGCCAGCAGTGTGACAGAGGGAAACACCATATATTTT	CASSVTEGNTIYF
TRBD2	NA	TRBV27	TRBJ2-1	TGTGCCAGCAGCCTTTCCCTCTCGCCTAGCGGGAGGGTGCAGTCCTACAATGAGCAGTTCTTC	CASSLSLSPSGRVQSYNEQFF
TRBD2	NA	TRBV27	TRBJ2-4	TGTGCCAGCAGTCCCCTAGCGGGAGGGCCTTCAAACATTCAGTACTTC	CASSPLAGGPSNIQYF
TRBD1	NA	TRBV28	TRBJ2-1	TGTGCCAGCAGCACCGGGACAGGGGGCTACAATGAGCAGTTCTTC	CASSTGTGGYNEQFF
NA	NA	TRBV2	TRBJ2-3	TGTGCCAGCAGGCTAAGGGTCACAGATACGCAGTATTTT	CASRLRVTDTQYF
NA	NA	TRBV7-9	TRBJ2-2	TGTGCCAGCAGCTTCCCGAGGGGGGGACCTTCGAACACCGGGGAGCTGTTTTTT	CASSFPRGGPSNTGELFF
TRBD2	once	TRBV10-3	TRBJ2-5	TGTGCCATCAGGGGACTAGCGGGAGTAGAGACCCAGTACTTC	CAIRGLAGVETQYF
TRBD1	few	TRBV7-9	TRBJ1-2	TGTGCCAGCAGCTACCAAAGCGGGACAGTTCATGGCTACACCTTC	CASSYQSGTVHGYTF
NA	NA	TRBV5-1	TRBJ2-3	TGCGCCAGCAGCATGTCCTGGGGGGGCTATCGACAAGATACGCAGTATTTT	CASSMSWGGYRQDTQYF
TRBD1	NA	TRBV27	TRBJ1-1	TGTGCCAGCAGTTACCGGGACAGGGAGGGTTTCTTT	CASSYRDREGFF
NA	NA	TRBV5-1	TRBJ2-1	TGCGCCAGCAGCTTGGACAGGGGAGGGGGACAGTTCTTC	CASSLDRGGGQFF
NA	NA	TRBV5-6	TRBJ2-7	TGTGCCAGCAGCGCCCGATCAAAAGCCTACGAGCAGTACTTC	CASSARSKAYEQYF
NA	NA	TRBV5-1	TRBJ2-5	TGCGCCAGCAGCTCGGGTTCGGGGCCACGGGAGACCCAGTACTTC	CASSSGSGPRETQYF
NA	few	TRBV28	TRBJ1-6	TGTGCCAGCAGAAGGAGGGCCTATAATTCACCCCTCCACTTT	CASRRRAYNSPLHF
NA	NA	TRBV3-1/TRBV3-2	TRBJ1-3	TGTGCCAGCAGCCAGGAGGTCCTACAGGGAAACACCATATATTTT	CASSQEVLQGNTIYF
NA	once	TRBV6-4	TRBJ1-1	TGTGCCAGCAGTGAACAGAGAAACACTGAAGCTTTCTTT	CASSEQRNTEAFF
TRBD2	NA	TRBV25-1	TRBJ2-1	TGTGCCAGCGAAACTGGGGGGGGAAAGGAGAATGAGCAGTTCTTC	CASETGGGKENEQFF
NA	NA	TRBV27	TRBJ1-5	TGTGCCAGCAGTTTCCAGGGGTTTGGCAATCAGCCCCAGCATTTT	CASSFQGFGNQPQHF
TRBD2	NA	TRBV3-1/TRBV3-2	TRBJ2-1	TGTGCCAGCAGCCACTTCGGGGCGGGGGTTAAGTCTGAGCAGTTCTTC	CASSHFGAGVKSEQFF
TRBD1	NA	TRBV6-5	TRBJ1-2	TGTGCCAGCATTCCGCCCGGGACAGGGGAGAGAGGCTACACCTTC	CASIPPGTGERGYTF
TRBD1	NA	TRBV6-5	TRBJ1-4	TGTGCCAGCAGGCAGGGGGCGACTAATGAAAAACTGTTTTTT	CASRQGATNEKLFF
TRBD2	NA	TRBV19	TRBJ2-7	TGTGCCAGTAGCCGGGACTACCAGTGGGGGGAGCAGTACTTC	CASSRDYQWGEQYF
NA	NA	TRBV2	TRBJ2-7	TGTGCCAGCACCCAGGCGCCAGGGAGCTCCTACGAGCAGTACTTC	CASTQAPGSSYEQYF
NA	NA	TRBV4-2	TRBJ1-2	TGTGCCAGCAGCCAGATGACAAGTGGCTATGGCTACACCTTC	CASSQMTSGYGYTF
TRBD2	NA	TRBV3-1/TRBV3-2	TRBJ2-5	TGTGCCAGCAGCCCCCGACTAGCGGGGAAAGAGACCCAGTACTTC	CASSPRLAGKETQYF
NA	NA	TRBV5-4	TRBJ2-7	TGTGCCAGCAGCTTGGAGACAGGACCCTCCTACGAGCAGTACTTC	CASSLETGPSYEQYF
NA	NA	TRBV27	TRBJ2-5	TGTGCCAGCAGCCCTATTGGGACGGAGCTCCAAGAGACCCAGTACTTC	CASSPIGTELQETQYF
NA	NA	TRBV5-1	TRBJ1-1	TGCGCCAGCAGCTTGGATCCTGCCATGAACACTGAAGCTTTCTTT	CASSLDPAMNTEAFF
NA	NA	TRBV5-1	TRBJ2-5	TGCGCCAGCAGCTTGTACCCGGGAGAGACCCAGTACTTC	CASSLYPGETQYF
NA	NA	TRBV5-1	TRBJ2-3	TGCGCCAGCAACCCAACGGGGGGCACAGATACGCAGTATTTT	CASNPTGGTDTQYF
TRBD1	NA	TRBV19	TRBJ1-2	TGTGCCAGTAGTATAGTATACGGGACAGGCTATGGCTACACCTTC	CASSIVYGTGYGYTF
NA	NA	TRBV5-1	TRBJ1-1	TGCGCCAGCAGCCCCAGGGAAATGAACACTGAAGCTTTCTTT	CASSPREMNTEAFF
NA	NA	TRBV5-1	TRBJ2-7	TGCGCCAGCAGCTTGACCGGGACCGTGAGCTCCTACGAGCAGTACTTC	CASSLTGTVSSYEQYF
TRBD2	NA	TRBV5-1	TRBJ2-7	TGCGCCAGCAGCCTTTTAGCGGGGGGGACCCCGGAGCAGTACTTC	CASSLLAGGTPEQYF
NA	few	TRBV2	TRBJ1-5	TGTGCCAGCAGTGAACGGACAGAGAGGCCCTTACGGCCCCAGCATTTT	CASSERTERPLRPQHF
NA	NA	TRBV25-1	TRBJ1-6	TGTGCCAGCAGCCGAGGAACGGGGAGCTCCTATAATTCACCCCTCCACTTT	CASSRGTGSSYNSPLHF
NA	NA	TRBV18	TRBJ1-2	TGTGCCAGCTCACCATCCGACACTCGGGGCTACACCTTC	CASSPSDTRGYTF
NA	few	TRBV7-7	TRBJ2-5	TGTGCTAGCAGCAGCGGACGCATTTGGCAAGAGACCCAGTACTTC	CASSSGRIWQETQYF
TRBD2	NA	TRBV24-1	TRBJ2-3	TGTGCCGTAGGACTAGCGGGCACAGATACGCAGTATTTT	CAVGLAGTDTQYF
TRBD2	few	TRBV7-2	TRBJ2-1	TGTGCCAGCAGCTTAGCTAGCGGGGGGCACAATGAGCAGTTCTTC	CASSLASGGHNEQFF
NA	few	TRBV7-7	TRBJ1-5	TGTGCTAGCAGCTTAGAGCCCGGTCAGCCCCAGCATTTT	CASSLEPGQPQHF
TRBD2	NA	TRBV11-2	TRBJ2-1	TGTGCCAGCCGCTTCGGAGCGGGGCCCTACAATGAGCAGTTCTTC	CASRFGAGPYNEQFF
NA	NA	TRBV10-1	TRBJ2-5	TGCGCCAGCAGTGAATGGTTTAACCAAGAGACCCAGTACTTC	CASSEWFNQETQYF
NA	medium-sized	TRBV6-6	TRBJ1-2	TGTGCCAGCAGTTACCAAGATCAGGGGAACTATGGCTACACCTTC	CASSYQDQGNYGYTF